This T cell receptor (beta chain) was sequenced during a study of cytomegalovirus exposure and HLA in healthy donors. Study conclusions and caveats: In a later analysis, several top co-occurrence clusters appeared linked to parvovirus B19, influenza, CMV and Epstein-Barr virus.

About this clone itself: No antigen is known for it.

Primers: 60 Vbeta forward and 13 Jbeta reverse. Data came from immunoSEQ multiplex PCR; TCRdb stores just in-frame clones and leaves some out. The sample lists 99,000 or so clones; 60% to 85% were seen once. The clonotype was recovered from a man aged 40-50 years in good health and CMV-seronegative. Sample: PBMCs.

The CDR3 spells CASRDRAYGYTF. Here the CDR3 DNA reads TGTGCCAGCAGGGACAGGGCCTATGGCTACACCTTC. V and J are TRBV2 and TRBJ1-2, with 8 nucleotides matching TRBD1. The CDR3 length is 12 residues. Germline V gene sequence: CDR1 SNHLY, CDR2 FYNNEI. With 6 bases clipped from V and 4 bases from J, the junction kept 1 base outside the gene matches.